Following are 17 T cell receptor beta chains from one sample sequenced in a study of blood T cell repertoires in COVID-19. Here immunoSEQ multiplex PCR was the method, and the copy in TCRdb shows in-frame clones only, minus some. The profile shows about 81,000 clones, roughly 80% of them singletons. The sequencing input was peripheral blood. These receptor sequences come from a human donor in a cohort sampled during active COVID-19.

The count of this clone is one. The chain employs TRBV27 and TRBJ1-5, with a weak D call TRBD1 (6 bases). The length of the CDR3 is 17 residues. Germline CDR1 and CDR2: MNHEY and SMNVEV (reference sequence). The germline V and J ends were trimmed by 0 bases and 5 bases, with 17 bases remaining between them. The DNA of the CDR3 is TGTGCCAGCAGTTTATCGTCGGCAGGGGCGTCCGATCAGCCCCAGCATTTT. The encoded protein is CASSLSSAGASDQPQHF.

V and J are TRBV18 and TRBJ1-1; D is uncertain. The CDR3 is made up of 14 amino acids. With 2 bases removed from V and 10 bases from J, the gap between germline ends came to 17 bases. Germline V gene sequence: CDR1 KGHSH, CDR2 LQKENI. The CDR3 nucleotides are TGTGCCAGCTCACCAAGCGACCAAAATCTTGGAGCTTTCTTT. It yields the protein CASSPSDQNLGAFF.

V and J are TRBV5-1 and TRBJ2-2; 8 nucleotides line up with TRBD1. This CDR3 region has 16 residues. The ends lost 4 bases at V and 0 bases at J; junction bases unmatched: 5. The V gene's germline CDR1 is SGHRS and CDR2 YFSETQ. Written as DNA, the CDR3 is TGCGCCAGCAGCGTAGGACAGGGACCGAACACCGGGGAGCTGTTTTTT. This codes for CASSVGQGPNTGELFF.

The chain carries TRBV11-1 and TRBJ2-2; 8 positions agree with TRBD1. Trimming cost V 4 bases and J 6 bases; bases outside gene matches: 7. The CDR3 is made up of 15 amino acids. Germline V lookup: CDR1 SGHAT, CDR2 FQDESV (reference sequence). The CDR3 region has the DNA TGTGCCAGCAGCTCCGACAGGGGAAAGGCCGGGGAGCTGTTTTTT. It is translated as CASSSDRGKAGELFF.

The chain recombines TRBV6-5 with TRBJ1-2, with TRBD1 identical over 7 bases. This CDR3 comprises 14 residues. The V gene end was trimmed by 8 bases and the J gene end by 8 bases; junction bases not matched to a gene: 14. CDR1 is MNHEY and CDR2 is SVGAGI in the germline V gene. CDR3 loop: CASSLSHRGWGYTF. CDR3 sequence (DNA): TGTGCCAGCTCACTCTCGCACAGGGGCTGGGGCTACACCTTC.

Points on this clone: One end of the junction does not line up with germline, which may come from a read error. The chain links TRBV6-5 to TRBJ2-2, with 8 bases identical to TRBD2. The CDR3 length is 14 residues. From germline, CDR1 is MNHEY and CDR2 SVGAGI. The CDR3, as DNA: TGTGCCAGCAAGAGACTAGCGAATACCGGGGAGCTGTTTTTT. It specifies CASKRLANTGELFF.

The chain recombines TRBV2 with TRBJ1-6; 10 bases are shared with TRBD1. The junction had 11 bases not matched to a gene; V was cut back by 3 bases and J by 9 bases. Looked up from germline, CDR1 is SNHLY and CDR2 is FYNNEI. The CDR3 extends over 17 amino acids. The CDR3 here is CASSELRGQGISSPLHF. As DNA, the CDR3 is TGTGCCAGCAGTGAGCTACGGGGACAGGGGATCTCTTCACCCCTCCACTTT.

The J gene is TRBJ1-5, the V gene TRBV29-1; unclear D gene. The V gene lost 5 bases and the J gene lost 8 bases, with 13 bases spanning the gap. This CDR3 is 12 amino acids long. The germline V gene has CDR1 SQVTM and CDR2 ANQGSEA. This chain's CDR3 is CSVRLGQEPQHF. Here the CDR3 DNA reads TGCAGCGTTCGTTTGGGTCAGGAGCCCCAGCATTTT.

The J gene is TRBJ1-3, the V gene TRBV27; TRBD1 is a possible D gene (5 bases). Germline-derived CDR1 and CDR2 are MNHEY and SMNVEV (reference sequence). Trimming removed 7 bases from V and 4 bases from J, with 14 bases in between. The CDR3 has 14 residues. The CDR3 spells CASKNPGLGNTIYF. In nucleotides, the CDR3 is TGTGCCAGCAAAAATCCGGGACTGGGAAACACCATATATTTT.

This chain connects TRBV29-1 to TRBJ1-1; 7 bases align to TRBD1. The germline CDR1 and CDR2 sequences are SQVTM and ANQGSEA. This CDR3 spans 14 amino acids. Trimming removed 3 bases from V and 6 bases from J; junction bases left unmatched: 10. The CDR3 DNA sequence: TGCAGCGTTGACTTCGGGACAGATGCGTCTGAAGCTTTCTTT. This codes for CSVDFGTDASEAFF.

This clone appeared a single time. Other DNA sequences in this specimen translate into the identical CDR3. The genes are TRBV18 and TRBJ2-7, with 10 bases lining up with TRBD1. Germline V lookup: CDR1 KGHSH, CDR2 LQKENI. This CDR3 spans 13 amino acids. The junction had 2 bases not matched to a gene; V was cut back by 2 bases and J by 7 bases. This CDR3 reads CASSPDRGREQYF. For the CDR3, the DNA is TGTGCCAGCTCACCAGACAGGGGGCGAGAGCAGTACTTC.

The J gene is TRBJ1-2, the V gene TRBV7-8; 7 nucleotides align to TRBD1. CDR1 SGHVS and CDR2 FQNEAQ come from the germline V gene. This CDR3 is 15 amino acids long. The V segment lost 1 base and the J segment 3 bases; nucleotides outside the gene matches: 5. The CDR3 region is CASSLGQGAYYGYTF. The CDR3 DNA sequence: TGTGCCAGCAGCTTAGGACAGGGCGCGTACTATGGCTACACCTTC.

This chain joins TRBV5-1 and TRBJ2-1; 10 nucleotides agree with TRBD2. Germline trimming cut 4 bases from V and 10 bases from J; bases unmatched to any gene: 17. This CDR3 is built from 17 residues. Germline CDR1 is SGHRS and CDR2 is YFSETQ. The CDR3 protein is CASSPRASGGGVAEQFF. CDR3 sequence (DNA): TGCGCCAGCAGCCCGAGGGCTAGCGGGGGCGGGGTGGCAGAGCAGTTCTTC.

The CDR3 sequence: CASSSPMRDEQYF. The DNA of the CDR3 is TGTGCCAGCAGTTCCCCCATGCGTGACGAGCAGTACTTC. The chain is built from TRBV28 and TRBJ2-7; D not certain. This CDR3 region has 13 residues. CDR1 and CDR2 (germline): MDHEN, SYDVKM. Trimming cost V 4 bases and J 5 bases, with 12 bases left between them.

This sequence joins TRBV28 and TRBJ2-7; D might be TRBD1 (6 bases). Trimming removed 3 bases at V and 1 base at J, with 13 bases between. The CDR3 consists of 15 residues. Per germline, CDR1 MDHEN and CDR2 SYDVKM. In nucleotides, the CDR3 is TGTGCCAGCAGTTTCTCAGGGGTCGGATCCTACGAGCAGTACTTC. Amino acid sequence: CASSFSGVGSYEQYF.

The chain joins TRBV19 to TRBJ1-4; D is uncertain. V shed 9 bases and J shed 6 bases, with 17 bases lying between them. Germline CDR1 and CDR2: LNHDA and SQIVND (reference sequence). The CDR3 runs to 14 residues. The CDR3 is CASSSRGRDEKLFF. The CDR3, as DNA: TGTGCCAGCTCCTCGAGAGGCAGAGATGAAAAACTGTTTTTT.

The CDR3 coding sequence is TGTGCCAGCAGCCGTGGACAGGCGAACACTGAAGCTTTCTTT. Translated: CASSRGQANTEAFF. The chain uses TRBV5-5 and TRBJ1-1, with 7 nucleotides matching TRBD1. Germline trimming cut 4 bases from V and 1 base from J; bases unmatched to any gene: 4. Germline values: CDR1 SGHKS, CDR2 YYEKEE (reference sequence). This CDR3 comprises 14 residues.